This TCR beta chain was documented in a study of shared clonotypes between healthy human individuals (dated by TCRdb to the early 2020s). Regarding the complete study: A couple of women and a few men aged 18 to 49 years were included in the cohort. For each donor, CD4 naive and CD4 memory were each run on three plates, CD8 naive on two plates, and CD8 memory on one plate. To estimate repertoire size and how much clonotypes are shared between individuals, the study performed deep sequencing of blood TCR repertoires from roughly five healthy adults. To increase sequencing depth and limit assay-specific biases, different laboratories used diverse techniques to prepare libraries and sequence TCR repertoires. Each donor's leukapheresis produced roughly between about 0.9 and 9.5 billion PBMCs. Paper-wide results and their limitations: Pairwise subsampling indicated that sequencing depth was expected to affect the degree of clonotype sharing among donors. Only blood was sampled, and tissue TCR repertoires likely differ from those in blood. Incomplete sequencing was indicated by rarefaction of sorted-subset datasets, despite the large sequencing depth. Compared with non-shared clonotypes, clonotypes shared by all four sorted-subset donors had higher generation probabilities. Larger estimated clonotype richness was generally found for naive subsets than for memory subsets. About 4.5% of naive CD4, around 3.5% of naive CD8, roughly 2.4% of memory CD4, and 0.35% to 0.5% of memory CD8 clonotypes were shared across several donors. The genetic and exposure-history diversity represented was limited by the small number of donors.

The CDR3 starts with the cysteine, ends with the phenylalanine, and has 14 residues. Only the CDR3 DNA stays, 42 bases, in frame from base 1. Based on the germline V gene, the CDR1 and CDR2 sequences are SGHDT and YYEEEE. Relative to germline, V is 4 bases shorter and J is 6 bases shorter, with 16 bases between their ends. Healthy HIV-negative adults with no recently reported acute infections or vaccinations were included as donors. All donors were Caucasian adults living in Nashville, Tennessee, USA. CD4+ T cells were enriched by magnetic negative selection; naive cells were then positively selected on CD45RA, and the negative fraction formed the memory subset. Blood was obtained by leukapheresis, after which PBMCs were separated by Ficoll-Histopaque density gradient centrifugation and cryopreserved in liquid nitrogen vapor phase. Analytical flow cytometry was used to check the purity and quantity of each magnetically sorted T cell population. Each sorted fraction had its genomic DNA isolated and then quantified by UV absorbance on a Nanodrop 2000c.

In the case of this clone: Its target antigen remains unknown. Nothing much larger sits one base from this clone, and base qualities are not available.

Using the deep immunoSEQ assay, multiplex PCR amplified TCR CDR3 regions from genomic DNA. Genomic DNA extracted from each cell subset was distributed evenly over all wells of several immunoSEQ 96-well plates, and each plate served as one replicate. For sorted subsets, roughly 0.2 ug genomic DNA, equal to some 30,000 T cell genomes, was loaded into each replicate PCR. Purified libraries were measured with a Qubit 3.0 fluorometer, size-checked on a Bioanalyzer 2100, and measured again with the KAPA Library Quantification kit. Each immunoSEQ 96-well plate was sequenced on its own single-read 150-cycle Illumina NextSeq 550 flow cell. In the source study's methods: Because the immunoSEQ output included only junctional sequences and no quality scores, the filtering could not be the same as the filtering used for full-length reads. Sequences were annotated with PyIR, a Python wrapper for IgBLAST v1.9, using IMGT germline references to assign V/J genes and CDR3. Any read was removed if the V/J assignment was weak (E-value above 1e-6), the CDR3 was missing, or the read contained stop codons, out-of-frame junctions, or ambiguous translated residues. V3J clonotypes were defined by identical inferred V gene, J gene, and CDR3 amino acid sequence. To compute the percentage overlap between repertoires, the number of shared unique clonotypes was divided by the size of the smaller repertoire. Richness of each repertoire was evaluated using RTK rarefaction, the Chao1 estimator, and Recon v2.1 estimates of unobserved clonotypes. Generation probabilities were computed with OLGA for all TCRbeta clonotypes obtained by the gDNA method from several donors. TCRdb retrieved this table from immuneACCESS and kept in-frame rearrangements only. Not all clones are present; in checked studies, unresolved V genes account for under half, and no reason is known for the remainder. Clone size and the V and J calls come from that table; the DNA yielded D and trimming. This sample lists under 2.5 million clones; 85% to 95% were detected once. 0.3% to 0.4% of the sample is in the top ten clones.

This receptor was taken from a man aged 18 to 30 in good health. Some clones in this sample may be carry-over from other donors' samples. The chain uses TRBV5-6 and TRBJ1-1; no D gene call is confident. The sample consisted of naive CD4+ T cells from PBMCs. The sample's cell subset or site label, in plain terms: CD45RA+ positively selected. CDR3 reads: CASSLGVRIPEAFF. The bases read TGTGCCAGCAGCCTCGGAGTCAGGATCCCTGAAGCTTTCTTT. With the rest looked up from the reference TRBV5-6 and TRBJ1-1 genes rather than sequenced, the full variable domain is DAGVTQSPTHLIKTRGQQVTLRCSPKSGHDTVSWYQQALGQGPQFIFQYYEEEERQRGNFPDRFSGHQFPNYSSELNVNALLLGDSALYLCASSLGVRIPEAFFGQGTRLTVV.